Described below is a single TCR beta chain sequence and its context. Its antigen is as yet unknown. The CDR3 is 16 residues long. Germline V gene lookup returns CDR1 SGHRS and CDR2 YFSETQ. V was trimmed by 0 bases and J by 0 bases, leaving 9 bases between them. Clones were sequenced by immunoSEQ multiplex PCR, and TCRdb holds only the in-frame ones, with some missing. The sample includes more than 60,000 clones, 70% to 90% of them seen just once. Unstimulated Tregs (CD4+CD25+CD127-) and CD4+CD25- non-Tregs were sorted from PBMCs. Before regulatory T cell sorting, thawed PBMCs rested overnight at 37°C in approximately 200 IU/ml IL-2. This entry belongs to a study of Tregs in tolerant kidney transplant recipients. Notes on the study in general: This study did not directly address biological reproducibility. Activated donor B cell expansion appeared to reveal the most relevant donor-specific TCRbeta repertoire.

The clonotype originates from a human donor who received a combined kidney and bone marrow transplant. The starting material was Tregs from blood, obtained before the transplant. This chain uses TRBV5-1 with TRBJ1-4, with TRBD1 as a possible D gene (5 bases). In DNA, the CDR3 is TGCGCCAGCAGCTTGGGGACACCGGCAACTAATGAAAAACTGTTTTTT. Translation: CASSLGTPATNEKLFF. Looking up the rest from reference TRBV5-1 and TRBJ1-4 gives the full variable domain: KAGVTQTPRYLIKTRGQQVTLSCSPISGHRSVSWYQQTPGQGLQFLFEYFSETQRNKGNFPGRFSGRQFSNSRSEMNVSTLELGDSALYLCASSLGTPATNEKLFFGSGTQLSVL.